The 13 T cell receptor beta chains in this list originate from one sample, sequenced in a study of T cell repertoires in cytomegalovirus infection. TCRdb reprocessed the reads via MiXCR and lists one record per CDR3 protein. The sample lists 160,000 or so distinct CDR3 sequences; around a quarter were seen once. Sequences were obtained from PBMCs. Receptors were obtained from a human donor in good health (CMV status not recorded). Some clones in this sample may be carry-over from other donors' samples.

This chain joins TRBV20-1 and TRBJ2-5; 7 bases match TRBD2. V lost 5 bases and J lost 1; bases outside the gene matches: 7. CDR1 DFQATT and CDR2 SNEGSKA come from the germline V gene (reference sequence). The CDR3 spans 14 residues. CDR3 coding DNA: TGCAGTGCTCTGAGCGGGGTGATCCAAGAGACCCAGTACTTC. It yields the protein CSALSGVIQETQYF.

CDR3 DNA sequence: TGTGCCAGCATCCTGGGACAGGGGAAAGACAATGAGCAGTTCTTC. It yields the protein CASILGQGKDNEQFF. The J gene is TRBJ2-1, the V gene TRBV6-2 or TRBV6-3; 10 positions agree with TRBD1. The length of the CDR3 is 15 residues. V shed 7 bases, J shed 5 bases, and the junction held 8 bases outside the gene matches. Germline lookup yields CDR1 MNHEY and CDR2 SVGEGT.

On this clonotype itself: A read error is possible here, since a much larger clone lies one base away. The chain couples TRBV28 to TRBJ1-5; TRBD1 matches at 7 bases. This CDR3 comprises 17 residues. The V and J ends lost 3 bases and 4 bases, in that order; junction bases with no gene match: 12. Germline CDR1 MDHEN, CDR2 SYDVKM. In DNA form, the CDR3 reads TGTGCCAGCAGTTTCCGGGACAGTGGGTTTTTAAATCAGCCCCAGCATTTT. It specifies CASSFRDSGFLNQPQHF. Combining the CDR3 with reference TRBV28 and TRBJ1-5 gives the whole variable domain DVKVTQSSRYLVKRTGEKVFLECVQDMDHENMFWYRQDPGLGLRLIYFSYDVKMKEKGDIPEGYSVSREKKERFSLILESASTNQTSMYLCASSFRDSGFLNQPQHFGDGTRLSIL.

This clonotype was recorded many times. V and J are TRBV28 and TRBJ2-3; D is unclear. This CDR3 comprises 11 residues. Trimming removed 5 bases at V and 9 bases at J, with 9 bases between. Per germline, CDR1 MDHEN and CDR2 SYDVKM. The CDR3 DNA is TGTGCCAGCAGTGAAACCTTGACGCAGTATTTT. Translation: CASSETLTQYF.

The genes are TRBV28 and TRBJ2-5, with D possibly TRBD2 on 6 matching bases. The CDR3 contains 13 residues. In germline, CDR1 is MDHEN, CDR2 SYDVKM. V lost 2 bases and J 6 bases, leaving 10 bases between the germline ends. CDR3 residues: CASSLHGSKTQYF. The CDR3 bases are TGTGCCAGCAGTTTACACGGGAGTAAGACCCAGTACTTC.

This sequence joins TRBV3-1 and TRBJ2-3; D is ambiguous. The CDR3 loop spans 16 amino acids. CDR1 LGHDT and CDR2 YNNKEL come from the germline V gene (reference sequence). The V end was cut by 0 bases, the J end by 0 bases, with 10 bases between. CDR3 DNA: TGTGCCAGCAGCCAAGAGTACGAACTTAGCACAGATACGCAGTATTTT. It codes for CASSQEYELSTDTQYF.

This clonotype was counted many times. The J gene is TRBJ1-5, the V gene TRBV28; D call uncertain. This CDR3 has 15 amino acids. Trimming shortened V by 7 bases and J by 2 bases, and 15 bases separated the two germline ends. Germline values: CDR1 MDHEN, CDR2 SYDVKM. CDR3 amino acids: CASTLRGGGNQPQHF. The CDR3 bases are TGTGCCAGCACCTTGCGGGGTGGGGGCAATCAGCCCCAGCATTTT.

The chain links TRBV6-1 to TRBJ2-7; 10 bases match TRBD1. The J segment lost 12 bases and the V segment lost 6 bases, leaving 8 bases of the junction unmatched. Germline V gene data show CDR1 as MNHNS and CDR2 as SASEGT. CDR3 length equals 12 residues. In DNA form, the CDR3 reads TGTGCCAGCAGGGGGACGACAGGGGGCTGGTACTTC. Translated, it gives CASRGTTGGWYF.

This clonotype has ten or more counts. The V gene is TRBV6-5, the J gene TRBJ1-2, with D maybe TRBD1 (6 bases). CDR3 length: 14 amino acids. Germline V gives CDR1 MNHEY, CDR2 SVGAGI. Deletions cut 6 bases from V and 2 bases from J, with 13 bases between. CDR3 in amino acids: CASSRGRVNYGYTF. CDR3 sequence (DNA): TGTGCCAGCAGCAGGGGTCGGGTCAACTATGGCTACACCTTC.

This clonotype has only a few counts. The V gene is TRBV29-1, the J gene TRBJ2-7; the match to TRBD1 covers 9 bases. The CDR3 is made up of 14 amino acids. CDR1 SQVTM and CDR2 ANQGSEA come from the germline V gene. The junction had 1 base not matched to a gene; V was cut back by 1 base and J by 0 bases. CDR3 in DNA: TGCAGCGTTGAAGGGACAGGGGACTCCTACGAGCAGTACTTC. It yields the protein CSVEGTGDSYEQYF.

The chain joins TRBV7-8 to TRBJ1-2; TRBD1 agrees at 9 bases. The germline CDR1 and CDR2 sequences are SGHVS and FQNEAQ. The V gene end was trimmed by 4 bases and the J gene end by 2 bases; junction bases not matched to a gene: 5. This CDR3 contains 15 residues. CDR3 bases: TGTGCCAGCAGCTCGGGACAGGGAGTCAACTATGGCTACACCTTC. It encodes CASSSGQGVNYGYTF. The variable domain in full, completed from reference TRBV7-8 and TRBJ1-2, reads GAGVSQSPRYKVAKRGQDVALRCDPISGHVSLFWYQQALGQGPEFLTYFQNEAQLDKSGLPSDRFFAERPEGSVSTLKIQRTQQEDSAVYLCASSSGQGVNYGYTFGSGTRLTVV.

This clonotype came up many times. The chain employs TRBV7-9 and TRBJ1-1, with D possibly TRBD1 on 6 matching bases. The V end was cut by 5 bases, the J end by 2 bases, with 9 bases between. Germline-derived CDR1 and CDR2 are SEHNR and FQNEAQ (reference sequence). The CDR3 runs 13 residues. The CDR3 reads CASSVGQNTEAFF. The CDR3 DNA follows: TGTGCCAGCAGCGTGGGACAAAACACTGAAGCTTTCTTT.

The CDR3 loop reads CASSLKAGVSNEQFF. CDR3 DNA sequence: TGTGCCAGCAGCTTAAAAGCGGGAGTGTCCAATGAGCAGTTCTTC. The chain is built from TRBV7-3 and TRBJ2-1; 8 nucleotides align to TRBD2. From germline, CDR1 is SGHTA and CDR2 FQGTGA. V shed 1 base, J shed 6 bases, and the junction held 5 bases outside the gene matches. The CDR3 is made up of 15 amino acids.